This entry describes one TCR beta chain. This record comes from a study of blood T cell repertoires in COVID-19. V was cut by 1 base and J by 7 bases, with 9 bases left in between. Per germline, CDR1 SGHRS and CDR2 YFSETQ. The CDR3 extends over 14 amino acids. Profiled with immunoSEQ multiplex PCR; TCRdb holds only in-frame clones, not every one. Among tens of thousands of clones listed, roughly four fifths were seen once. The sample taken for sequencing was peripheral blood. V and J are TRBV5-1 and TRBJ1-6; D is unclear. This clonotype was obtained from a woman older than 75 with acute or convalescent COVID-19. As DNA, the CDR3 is TGCGCCAGCAGCTTGCGGGAAGGGAATTCACCCCTCCACTTT. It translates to CASSLREGNSPLHF.